The 18 T cell receptor beta chains reported below all come from one sample, sequenced in a study of T cells after yellow fever vaccination. From the 5' RACE reads, TCRdb called clonotypes with MiXCR, one entry per CDR3 protein. Seen here are over 100,000 distinct CDR3 sequences, 8.4% observed once, and the top ten hold around 25%. The input for sequencing was CD8+ T cells sorted from PBMCs, taken 45 days after the yellow fever booster vaccination. Receptors originate from a man in his thirties or forties who received the YFV17D yellow fever vaccine.

This clonotype was seen a handful of times. The genes are TRBV12-3 or TRBV12-4 and TRBJ2-3, with D perhaps being TRBD1 or TRBD2 (5 bases each). V was pared by 3 bases and J by 2 bases, with 27 bases between. The CDR3 extends over 20 amino acids. The CDR3 nucleotides read TGTGCCAGCAGTTTCTCCATTTCGGACGGGACCACTTTCTTCACAGATACGCAGTATTTT. The encoded protein is CASSFSISDGTTFFTDTQYF.

This clonotype was detected ten times or more. The rearrangement links TRBV27 to TRBJ2-1, with D possibly matching TRBD1 (6 bases). The germline V gene has CDR1 MNHEY and CDR2 SMNVEV (reference sequence). Trimming left V 6 bases short and J 4 bases short, with 13 bases between. This CDR3 region has 14 residues. DNA for the CDR3: TGTGCCAGCAGAGGGGCAGGGGCGTACAATGAGCAGTTCTTC. Protein sequence: CASRGAGAYNEQFF.

This clonotype has ten or more counts. This chain connects TRBV6-1 to TRBJ2-1, with 10 nucleotides matching TRBD2. CDR3 length: 16 residues. V lost 8 bases, J lost 5 bases, and 12 bases stayed unmatched. The V gene's germline CDR1 is MNHNS and CDR2 SASEGT. For the CDR3, the DNA is TGTGCCAGCTCCTCGGGGGGACTAGCGACGAACAATGAGCAGTTCTTC. It encodes CASSSGGLATNNEQFF.

This clonotype has a count of ten or more. The V and J genes are TRBV4-3 and TRBJ2-1, with no clear D. CDR3 size: 15 residues. The V and J ends lost 0 bases and 5 bases respectively, with 11 bases between them. In germline, CDR1 is LGHNA, CDR2 YSLEER. In DNA form, the CDR3 reads TGCGCCAGCAGCCAAGATCCAGGAGTTAACAATGAGCAGTTCTTC. Its protein is CASSQDPGVNNEQFF.

This clonotype occurred many times. The J gene is TRBJ1-2, the V gene TRBV11-2; D gene ambiguous. V lost 3 bases and J 11 bases, leaving 10 bases between the germline ends. CDR1 is SGHAT and CDR2 is FQNNGV in the germline V gene. The CDR3 contains 11 residues. CDR3 protein: CASSFKGTYTF. The CDR3, as DNA: TGTGCCAGCAGCTTCAAAGGAACTTACACCTTC. Filled out from reference TRBV11-2 and TRBJ1-2, the complete variable domain reads EAGVAQSPRYKIIEKRQSVAFWCNPISGHATLYWYQQILGQGPKLLIQFQNNGVVDDSQLPKDRFSAERLKGVDSTLKIQPAKLEDSAVYLCASSFKGTYTFGSGTRLTVV.

Ten or more counts support this clonotype. The chain has TRBV27 and TRBJ1-4; a possible D gene is TRBD1 (6 bases). CDR1 and CDR2 (germline): MNHEY, SMNVEV (reference sequence). V shed 6 bases and J shed 3 bases, with 11 bases lying between them. This CDR3 has 14 residues. In nucleotides, the CDR3 is TGTGCCAGCAGAACGGGACACTCTAATGAAAAACTGTTTTTT. Translated: CASRTGHSNEKLFF.

The chain has TRBV2 and TRBJ2-7, with a tentative D call TRBD1 (6 bases). CDR1 SNHLY and CDR2 FYNNEI come from the germline V gene. Deletions cut 7 bases from V and 2 bases from J, with 18 bases between. The CDR3 runs to 15 residues. CDR3 amino acids: CASTDGQIRTYEQYF. Here the CDR3 DNA reads TGTGCCAGCACCGATGGACAGATAAGAACCTACGAGCAGTACTTC.

About this clonotype itself: This may be a read error, as it is one base from a much larger clone. V usage is TRBV4-3 and J usage is TRBJ2-7; 7 bases align to TRBD1. The V gene's germline CDR1 is LGHNA and CDR2 YSLEER. This CDR3 is 16 amino acids long. CDR3 DNA: TGCGCCAGCAGCCAACACAGGGGTCTCTTTACCTACAAGCAGTACTTC. It yields the protein CASSQHRGLFTYKQYF.

This clonotype showed up just a few times. V and J are TRBV7-9 and TRBJ2-1, with 8 bases aligning to TRBD2. The CDR3 sequence is 16 residues long. V lost 5 bases to trimming and J lost 4 bases; unmatched junction nucleotides: 10. Looked up from germline, CDR1 is SEHNR and CDR2 is FQNEAQ (reference sequence). The DNA of the CDR3 is TGTGCCAGCAGCCGGCGGGGGTTAGCGGGATACAATGAGCAGTTCTTC. This sequence encodes CASSRRGLAGYNEQFF.

This clonotype showed up just a few times. CDR3 in DNA: TGTGCCAGCAGTTTTTGGGTGCGGGACCCCTCATCCTACGAGCAGTACTTC. Translating gives CASSFWVRDPSSYEQYF. The rearrangement joins TRBV12-3 or TRBV12-4 to TRBJ2-7; tentatively, D is TRBD2 (6 bases). The germline V and J ends were trimmed by 3 bases and 1 base, with 19 bases remaining between them. This CDR3 has 17 amino acids.

In its sample, this clonotype was seen many times. The V gene is TRBV4-3, the J gene TRBJ2-1; D is ambiguous. CDR1 is LGHNA, CDR2 YSLEER, per germline. V was trimmed by 0 bases and J by 4 bases, leaving 10 bases between them. The CDR3 extends over 15 amino acids. This chain's CDR3 is CASSQEVGTYNEQFF. CDR3 DNA sequence: TGCGCCAGCAGCCAAGAGGTGGGCACGTACAATGAGCAGTTCTTC.

Comments on this clonotype: This may be a read error, as it is one base from a much larger clone. The CDR3 is CSALPLFVNEQFF. The CDR3 DNA is TGCAGTGCCCTCCCCTTGTTTGTCAATGAGCAGTTCTTC. The chain has TRBV20-1 and TRBJ2-1; D not resolved. The V end was cut by 6 bases, the J end by 6 bases, with 15 bases between. CDR3 length: 13 residues. Germline V gives CDR1 DFQATT, CDR2 SNEGSKA (reference sequence).

This clonotype was observed many times. J is TRBJ2-7 and V is TRBV6-2 or TRBV6-3; D remains ambiguous. There are 13 residues in the CDR3. Germline V gene lookup returns CDR1 MNHEY and CDR2 SVGEGT. Trimming left V 8 bases short and J 3 bases short, with 14 bases between. The CDR3 sequence: CASSLTSHYEQYF. The DNA of the CDR3 is TGTGCCAGCTCCTTGACTTCCCACTACGAGCAGTACTTC.

This clonotype was recorded many times. This chain joins TRBV12-3 or TRBV12-4 and TRBJ2-7; possibly TRBD2 for D (5 bases). V was clipped by 5 bases and J by 7 bases, with 15 bases between them. The CDR3 sequence is 13 residues long. Here the CDR3 DNA reads TGTGCCAGCAGTGAGCCGGGATTCCCGGAGCAGTACTTC. Translating gives CASSEPGFPEQYF.

In its sample, this clonotype was seen many times. This rearrangement joins TRBV28 to TRBJ2-5; possible D gene TRBD2, 6 bases. This CDR3 region has 15 residues. V was trimmed by 3 bases and J by 1 base, leaving 12 bases between them. Germline CDR1 is MDHEN and CDR2 is SYDVKM. CDR3 coding DNA: TGTGCCAGCAGTTTTCCGCTGGAGGGCCAAGAGACCCAGTACTTC. It codes for CASSFPLEGQETQYF.

To note about this clonotype: One base away lies a much larger clone, so this may be a sequencing read error. No conserved phenylalanine or tryptophan ends this CDR3, so it is likely a read error. The J gene is TRBJ2-2, the V gene TRBV29-1; tentative D call: TRBD1 (6 bases). Trimming left V 7 bases short and J 3 bases short, with 9 bases between. Looked up from germline, CDR1 is SQVTM and CDR2 is ANQGSEA. The CDR3 spans 12 residues. CDR3 bases: TGCAGCGGTACAGGGTACACCGGGGAGCTGTTTTCT. It specifies CSGTGYTGELFS.

This clonotype occurred many times. The genes are TRBV7-3 and TRBJ2-3; 11 bases are shared with TRBD2. The germline V gene encodes CDR1 SGHTA and CDR2 FQGTGA. The CDR3 runs 19 residues. The V segment lost 5 bases and the J segment 2 bases; nucleotides outside the gene matches: 15. CDR3 nucleotide sequence: TGTGCCAGCAGCCTGGAGGGGACCCCGGGACTAGCGGACACAGATACGCAGTATTTT. Its translation: CASSLEGTPGLADTDTQYF.

This clonotype was seen at least ten times. The chain has TRBV12-3 or TRBV12-4 and TRBJ2-3, with a possible D match to TRBD1 (6 bases). V shed 5 bases and J shed 3 bases, with 15 bases lying between them. The CDR3 runs 15 residues. The DNA of the CDR3 is TGTGCCAGCAGTCGGCTACAGGGAGCGACAGATACGCAGTATTTT. Encoded protein: CASSRLQGATDTQYF.